The text below deals with one T cell receptor (beta chain). The target antigen is unknown. Trimming left V 5 bases short and J 0 bases short, with 12 bases between. The CDR3 is 15 amino acids. The germline V gene encodes CDR1 SGHTA and CDR2 FQGNSA. The data derive from a study of post-analysis software for immune sequencing data. Presence of unique molecular identifiers characterized the TCR beta cDNA libraries. One entry per CDR3 protein results from TCRdb running MiXCR on the PCR reads. The table records 650,000 to 850,000 distinct CDR3 sequences, roughly half of them present only once. Findings of the study overall: Batch-mates among the samples co-clustered strongly by F measure. Elevated frequency relative to controls characterized several TRBV segments in patients, TRBV5-6, TRBV5-1 and TRBV20-1 among them.

This TCR was sampled from a girl between 10 and 17 years old with multiple sclerosis. The sample consisted of blood. V and J are TRBV7-2 and TRBJ2-3; tentative D call: TRBD1 (6 bases). The DNA of the CDR3 is TGTGCCAGCAGCGGTGGACAGTATAGCACAGATACGCAGTATTTT. Protein: CASSGGQYSTDTQYF.